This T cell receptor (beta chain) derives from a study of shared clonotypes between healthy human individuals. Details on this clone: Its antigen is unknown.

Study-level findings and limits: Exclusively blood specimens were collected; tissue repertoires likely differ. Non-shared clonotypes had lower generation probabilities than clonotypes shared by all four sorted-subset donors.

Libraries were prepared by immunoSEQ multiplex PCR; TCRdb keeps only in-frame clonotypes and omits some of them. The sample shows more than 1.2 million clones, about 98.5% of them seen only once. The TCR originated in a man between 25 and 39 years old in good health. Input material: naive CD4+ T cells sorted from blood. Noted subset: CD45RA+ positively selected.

The CDR3 DNA reads as TGTGCCAGCTCACCGGCCGGGACAGGAGATTACGAGCAGTACTTC. Translating gives CASSPAGTGDYEQYF. The chain is built from TRBV18 and TRBJ2-7; 8 bases align to TRBD1. Trimming cost V 3 bases and J 4 bases; bases outside gene matches: 8. Germline CDR1 is KGHSH and CDR2 is LQKENI. The CDR3 totals 15 residues. The full variable domain, completed using reference TRBV18 and TRBJ2-7, is NAGVMQNPRHLVRRRGQEARLRCSPMKGHSHVYWYRQLPEEGLKFMVYLQKENIIDESGMPKERFSAEFPKEGPSILRIQQVVRGDSAAYFCASSPAGTGDYEQYFGPGTRLTVT.